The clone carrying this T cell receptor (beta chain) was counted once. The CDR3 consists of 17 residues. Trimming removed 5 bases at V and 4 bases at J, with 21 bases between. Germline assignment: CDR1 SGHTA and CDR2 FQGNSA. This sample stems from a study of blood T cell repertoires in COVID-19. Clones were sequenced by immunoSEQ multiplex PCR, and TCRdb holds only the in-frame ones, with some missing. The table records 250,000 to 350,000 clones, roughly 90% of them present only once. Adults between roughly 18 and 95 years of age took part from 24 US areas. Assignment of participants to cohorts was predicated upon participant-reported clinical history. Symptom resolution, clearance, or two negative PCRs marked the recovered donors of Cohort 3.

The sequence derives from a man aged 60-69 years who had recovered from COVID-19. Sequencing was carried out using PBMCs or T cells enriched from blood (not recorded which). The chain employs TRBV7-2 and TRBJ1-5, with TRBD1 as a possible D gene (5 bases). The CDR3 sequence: CASSLGGGTGGNQPQHF. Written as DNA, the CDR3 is TGTGCCAGCAGCCTTGGGGGGGGTACAGGTGGGAATCAGCCCCAGCATTTT.